The 21 T cell receptor beta chains reported below all come from one sample, sequenced in a study of T cell responses to AZD1222 COVID-19 vaccine. Only in-frame clones appear in the TCRdb table, and some are missing; sequencing was by immunoSEQ multiplex PCR. The data show 110,000 to 150,000 clones, about 90% seen once. Sequenced material: peripheral blood, taken on day 0 of AZD1222 vaccination. These receptors were taken from an adult in good health.

The V call is TRBV3-1 (or the pseudogene TRBV3-2), the J call TRBJ2-7; 11 positions agree with TRBD1. The J segment lost 2 bases and the V segment lost 3 bases, leaving 6 bases of the junction unmatched. This CDR3 has 16 residues. Germline V CDR1 and CDR2: LGHDT, YNNKEL (reference sequence). CDR3 nucleotide sequence: TGTGCCAGCAGCCAGCGGACAGGGGGCGCCCCCTACGAGCAGTACTTC. It yields the protein CASSQRTGGAPYEQYF.

This rearrangement joins TRBV12-3 or TRBV12-4 to TRBJ2-1, with D possibly matching TRBD2 (5 bases). The V and J ends lost 6 bases and 11 bases respectively, with 11 bases between them. This CDR3 contains 11 residues. The CDR3 sequence: CASSPTTQQFF. CDR3 nucleotide sequence: TGTGCCAGCAGCCCGACTACCCAGCAGTTCTTC.

This chain uses TRBV30 with TRBJ1-2; D possibly corresponds to TRBD1 (5 bases). This CDR3 contains 13 residues. The germline V and J ends were trimmed by 0 bases and 8 bases, with 13 bases remaining between them. Germline assignment: CDR1 GTSNPN and CDR2 SVGIG (reference sequence). In DNA form, the CDR3 reads TGTGCCTGGAGTGTAAGGGGCCCTCAGGGCTACACCTTC. Protein: CAWSVRGPQGYTF.

This chain uses TRBV27 with TRBJ2-7; D may be TRBD2 (6 bases). The CDR3 extends over 15 amino acids. V shed 3 bases and J shed 3 bases, with 15 bases lying between them. CDR1 and CDR2 (germline): MNHEY, SMNVEV (reference sequence). DNA of the CDR3: TGTGCCAGCAGTTTCTTAGGGGAGGCCGACTACGAGCAGTACTTC. Translated, it gives CASSFLGEADYEQYF.

The chain links TRBV7-2 to TRBJ2-3; unclear D gene. Trimming shortened V by 6 bases and J by 0 bases, and 7 bases separated the two germline ends. Germline V gene data show CDR1 as SGHTA and CDR2 as FQGNSA. The CDR3 has 13 residues. CDR3 bases: TGTGCCAGCAGGCACAGTAGCACAGATACGCAGTATTTT. Translation: CASRHSSTDTQYF.

This clone was found once. The rearrangement uses TRBV5-5 and TRBJ1-4; no firm D call. The V gene's germline CDR1 is SGHKS and CDR2 YYEKEE (reference sequence). This CDR3 region has 15 residues. The V end was cut by 5 bases, the J end by 5 bases, with 16 bases between. The CDR3 reads CASSPAEGWNEKLFF. The CDR3 coding sequence is TGTGCCAGCAGTCCGGCCGAGGGCTGGAATGAAAAACTGTTTTTT.

The V gene is TRBV7-9, the J gene TRBJ2-1; D tentatively reads TRBD1 or TRBD2 (5 bases each). The germline V gene has CDR1 SEHNR and CDR2 FQNEAQ (reference sequence). The ends were cut back, 1 base at V and 7 bases at J, with 11 bases in the middle. The CDR3 totals 14 residues. CDR3 residues: CASSLGGVGNEQFF. Written as DNA, the CDR3 is TGTGCCAGCAGCTTAGGAGGGGTGGGGAATGAGCAGTTCTTC.

The V and J genes are TRBV27 and TRBJ1-1, with D perhaps matching TRBD1 (6 bases). The V end was cut by 8 bases, the J end by 6 bases, with 25 bases between. Germline-derived CDR1 and CDR2 are MNHEY and SMNVEV (reference sequence). This CDR3 spans 16 amino acids. DNA of the CDR3: TGTGCCAGCGGATCACACAGGGAGGCCTTTCGCTCTGAAGCTTTCTTT. This translates into CASGSHREAFRSEAFF.

This chain uses TRBV6-5 with TRBJ2-3; D might be TRBD1 (6 bases). CDR3 length equals 13 residues. CDR1 is MNHEY, CDR2 SVGAGI, per germline. Trimming cost V 8 bases and J 5 bases, with 14 bases left between them. CDR3 in DNA: TGTGCCAGCCGGACAGCTAGTAGAGATACGCAGTATTTT. Translated: CASRTASRDTQYF.

The genes are TRBV27 and TRBJ2-7, with D perhaps matching TRBD1 or TRBD2 (5 bases each). CDR3 size: 15 residues. With 4 bases removed from V and 1 base from J, the gap between germline ends came to 14 bases. Germline CDR1 is MNHEY and CDR2 is SMNVEV (reference sequence). The CDR3 is CASSYSRDGSYEQYF. In nucleotides, the CDR3 is TGTGCCAGCAGTTACTCCCGGGACGGGTCCTACGAGCAGTACTTC.

V and J are TRBV10-1 and TRBJ2-2, with D maybe TRBD2 (5 bases). CDR3 length: 13 amino acids. Between the trimmed V and J ends, which lost 4 bases and 6 bases, there was a span of 9 bases. The V gene's germline CDR1 is WNHNN and CDR2 SYGVQD (reference sequence). Written as DNA, the CDR3 is TGCGCCAGCAGTGTGAGAGGGTCCGGGGAGCTGTTTTTT. Its translation: CASSVRGSGELFF.

The chain couples TRBV20-1 to TRBJ2-1, with D unclear. Trimming shortened V by 1 base and J by 8 bases, and 6 bases separated the two germline ends. The CDR3 length is 11 residues. Germline CDR1 is DFQATT and CDR2 is SNEGSKA (reference sequence). In DNA, the CDR3 is TGCAGTGCTAGAGTTGGGCATGAGCAGTTCTTC. It yields the protein CSARVGHEQFF.

V usage is TRBV3-1 (or the pseudogene TRBV3-2) and J usage is TRBJ1-1; maybe TRBD1 (5 bases). Between the trimmed V and J ends, which lost 4 bases and 4 bases, there was a span of 19 bases. CDR1 is LGHDT and CDR2 is YNNKEL in the germline V gene (reference sequence). The CDR3 extends over 16 amino acids. Here the CDR3 reads CASSRGRGPPSTEAFF. Written as DNA, the CDR3 is TGTGCCAGCAGCCGCGGGAGGGGTCCCCCCTCCACTGAAGCTTTCTTT.

This rearrangement joins TRBV28 to TRBJ2-2; D perhaps matches TRBD2 (6 bases). Germline V CDR1 and CDR2: MDHEN, SYDVKM. V dropped 6 bases and J dropped 1 base, with 12 bases sitting between them. This CDR3 spans 15 amino acids. The CDR3 DNA follows: TGTGCCAGCAGACACGGGAGTGTGAACACCGGGGAGCTGTTTTTT. This translates into CASRHGSVNTGELFF. The whole variable domain, filled in from reference TRBV28 and TRBJ2-2, reads DVKVTQSSRYLVKRTGEKVFLECVQDMDHENMFWYRQDPGLGLRLIYFSYDVKMKEKGDIPEGYSVSREKKERFSLILESASTNQTSMYLCASRHGSVNTGELFFGEGSRLTVL.

This clone has a single count. The V gene is TRBV18, the J gene TRBJ1-6; tentatively, D is TRBD1 (6 bases). Germline V gene sequence: CDR1 KGHSH, CDR2 LQKENI. This CDR3 has 15 amino acids. The germline V and J ends were trimmed by 1 base and 8 bases, with 12 bases remaining between them. Here the CDR3 DNA reads TGTGCCAGCTCACCACAGGGGGGGAATGATTCACCCCTCCACTTT. This sequence encodes CASSPQGGNDSPLHF.

The CDR3 region is CASTRGGNTEAFF. In nucleotides, the CDR3 is TGTGCCAGCACCCGGGGGGGAAACACTGAAGCTTTCTTT. V usage is TRBV12-3 or TRBV12-4 and J usage is TRBJ1-1; TRBD1 might be the D (5 bases). With 7 bases removed from V and 2 bases from J, the gap between germline ends came to 11 bases. This CDR3 is built from 13 residues.

V usage is TRBV6-8 and J usage is TRBJ2-3; tentatively, D is TRBD2 (6 bases). The CDR3 has 14 amino acids. The germline V and J ends were trimmed by 9 bases and 6 bases, with 19 bases remaining between them. The germline CDR1 and CDR2 sequences are MNHGY and SAAAGT. Written as DNA, the CDR3 is TGTGCCAGGGGAGGCGCCCAGGGTCCGGATACGCAGTATTTT. It translates to CARGGAQGPDTQYF.

This clone was picked up one time. This rearrangement joins TRBV6-5 to TRBJ1-1; D is possibly TRBD1 (5 bases). V was trimmed by 6 bases and J by 2 bases, leaving 13 bases between them. The CDR3 sequence is 14 residues long. Germline V gene lookup returns CDR1 MNHEY and CDR2 SVGAGI. The CDR3 bases are TGTGCCAGCAGCAAAGTTGGGGGTAACACTGAAGCTTTCTTT. It is translated as CASSKVGGNTEAFF.

This chain uses TRBV28 with TRBJ2-7; TRBD1 aligns across 9 bases. The V gene end was trimmed by 5 bases and the J gene end by 6 bases; junction bases not matched to a gene: 11. In germline, CDR1 is MDHEN, CDR2 SYDVKM. This CDR3 spans 15 amino acids. The CDR3 reads CASSPAGTGTFEQYF. In nucleotides, the CDR3 is TGTGCCAGCAGTCCCGCCGGGACAGGGACTTTCGAGCAGTACTTC. Full variable domain (outside the CDR3, taken from reference TRBV28 and TRBJ2-7): DVKVTQSSRYLVKRTGEKVFLECVQDMDHENMFWYRQDPGLGLRLIYFSYDVKMKEKGDIPEGYSVSREKKERFSLILESASTNQTSMYLCASSPAGTGTFEQYFGPGTRLTVT.

The rearrangement joins TRBV6-1 to TRBJ2-5; 7 bases align to TRBD1. The CDR3 is made up of 15 amino acids. The V gene's germline CDR1 is MNHNS and CDR2 SASEGT. The trim removed 2 bases at V and 1 base at J, leaving 4 bases unmatched. CDR3 sequence reads: CASSERQGVQETQYF. CDR3 nucleotide sequence: TGTGCCAGCAGTGAAAGACAGGGCGTCCAAGAGACCCAGTACTTC.

Here the CDR3 reads CASRNGLASYNEQFF. The CDR3 region has the DNA TGTGCCAGCAGAAATGGACTAGCGTCCTACAATGAGCAGTTCTTC. The rearrangement links TRBV5-5 to TRBJ2-1, with TRBD2 identical over 9 bases. The CDR3 is 15 amino acids. Unmatched junction bases numbered 4, after V lost 5 bases and J lost 1 base. Germline V gives CDR1 SGHKS, CDR2 YYEKEE (reference sequence).